These 14 T cell receptor beta chains came from one sample sequenced in a study of blood T cell repertoires in COVID-19 (dated by TCRdb to the early 2020s). The method behind the library was the immunoSEQ multiplex PCR assay. TCRdb obtained this table from immuneACCESS and retained in-frame rearrangements with V and J assigned. These tables miss some clones; where compared with another copy, unresolved V genes account for less than half of the shortfall, and the remainder is unexplained. For this sample the table gives approximately 230,000 clones, of which approximately 82% were detected only once. The ten largest make up 15% of the sample. Sequencing was performed on PBMCs or T cells enriched from blood (not recorded which). Receptors originate from a man aged 35 to 55 who had recovered from COVID-19.

This clone is a singleton in its sample. The CDR3 DNA is TGTGCCAGCAGCTTTACCCGGGGGGGCCTTAATGAGCAGTTCTTC. Its translation: CASSFTRGGLNEQFF. The chain combines TRBV7-3 with TRBJ2-1, with 8 nucleotides matching TRBD2. Per germline, CDR1 SGHTA and CDR2 FQGTGA. The junction had 8 bases not matched to a gene; V was cut back by 3 bases and J by 7 bases. The CDR3 contains 15 residues.

This clone appeared a single time. This may arise from a read error, as a much more abundant clone is one base away. The same CDR3 arises from other DNA sequences in this sample as well. V and J are TRBV6-5 and TRBJ1-5; a possible D gene is TRBD1 (5 bases). Trimming left V 5 bases short and J 7 bases short, with 9 bases between. The CDR3 runs to 12 residues. Germline CDR1 is MNHEY and CDR2 is SVGAGI. The CDR3 DNA sequence: TGTGCCAGCAGTACGGGGGGGCAGCCCCAGCATTTT. This codes for CASSTGGQPQHF.

This CDR3 reads CASRDWSYEQYF. CDR3 bases: TGTGCCAGCCGGGACTGGTCCTACGAGCAGTACTTC. The chain recombines TRBV6-5 with TRBJ2-7, with a possible D match to TRBD2 (6 bases). CDR3 length equals 12 residues. V was clipped by 8 bases and J by 1 base, with 9 bases between them. CDR1 and CDR2 from the germline V gene are MNHEY and SVGAGI.

The V and J genes are TRBV28 and TRBJ1-5; D possibly corresponds to TRBD1 (6 bases). Germline V gene lookup returns CDR1 MDHEN and CDR2 SYDVKM. The CDR3 totals 15 residues. Trimming pared 7 bases from V and 5 bases from J, leaving 18 bases between. CDR3 amino acids: CASNSHDRRYQPQHF. The CDR3, as DNA: TGTGCCAGCAATTCCCATGACAGGAGGTATCAGCCCCAGCATTTT.

This clone appeared a few times. This sequence joins TRBV5-1 and TRBJ1-4; the match to TRBD1 covers 8 bases. This CDR3 is built from 16 residues. Germline assignment: CDR1 SGHRS and CDR2 YFSETQ. The V and J ends lost 0 bases and 2 bases, in that order; junction bases with no gene match: 3. The CDR3 coding sequence is TGCGCCAGCAGCTTGGGACAGGGGAGGACTAATGAAAAACTGTTTTTT. This gives the protein CASSLGQGRTNEKLFF.

The chain employs TRBV5-1 and TRBJ2-3; TRBD2 agrees at 11 bases. CDR1 and CDR2 (germline): SGHRS, YFSETQ. J lost 5 bases, V lost 4 bases, and 12 bases had no gene match. This CDR3 spans 17 amino acids. The CDR3 sequence is CASSTGTSGGSLDTQYF. In DNA form, the CDR3 reads TGCGCCAGCAGCACTGGGACTAGCGGAGGGTCCTTAGATACGCAGTATTTT.

This clone was recorded a few times. The chain is built from TRBV7-2 and TRBJ1-5; TRBD1 matches at 9 bases. CDR3 length equals 15 residues. Per germline, CDR1 SGHTA and CDR2 FQGNSA. J gave up 4 bases and V 1 base, and 2 bases lay outside the gene matches. The CDR3 reads CASSLGGTGNQPQHF. The CDR3 DNA sequence: TGTGCCAGCAGCTTAGGAGGGACAGGGAATCAGCCCCAGCATTTT.

The chain couples TRBV6-5 to TRBJ1-1; maybe TRBD1 (6 bases). V lost 0 bases and J 4 bases, leaving 15 bases between the germline ends. The CDR3 totals 16 residues. Germline V gene lookup returns CDR1 MNHEY and CDR2 SVGAGI. This CDR3 is CASSYSRGIQTTEAFF. The DNA of the CDR3 is TGTGCCAGCAGTTACTCGAGGGGGATTCAGACCACTGAAGCTTTCTTT.

The chain uses TRBV23-1 and TRBJ2-1; possible D gene TRBD2, 6 bases. TRBV23-1 is recorded as an ORF, its role being uncertain. The CDR3 sequence is 9 residues long. V shed 6 bases and J shed 15 bases, with 9 bases lying between them. The CDR3 DNA sequence: TGCGCCAGCAGCTCGGAGGGGTTCTTC. It yields the protein CASSSEGFF.

A few counts support this clone. The chain recombines TRBV9 with TRBJ2-7; a possible D gene is TRBD2 (6 bases). The CDR3 covers 14 residues. Trimming removed 0 bases at V and 4 bases at J, with 11 bases between. CDR1 is SGDLS and CDR2 is YYNGEE in the germline V gene. CDR3 region: CASSVVDGGYEQYF. CDR3 nucleotide sequence: TGTGCCAGCAGCGTAGTTGACGGGGGTTACGAGCAGTACTTC. The full variable domain, its missing parts supplied by reference TRBV9 and TRBJ2-7, is DSGVTQTPKHLITATGQRVTLRCSPRSGDLSVYWYQQSLDQGLQFLIQYYNGEERAKGNILERFSAQQFPDLHSELNLSSLELGDSALYFCASSVVDGGYEQYFGPGTRLTVT.

This chain uses TRBV9 with TRBJ2-7; D perhaps matches TRBD1 (6 bases). CDR3 length equals 13 residues. CDR1 and CDR2 from the germline V gene are SGDLS and YYNGEE. The V end lost 1 base, the J end lost 5 bases, and 10 bases lay between the germline ends. The chain's CDR3 is CASSVTGHNEQYF. In nucleotides, the CDR3 is TGTGCCAGCAGCGTAACAGGGCACAACGAGCAGTACTTC.

The V gene is TRBV3-1 (or the pseudogene TRBV3-2), the J gene TRBJ1-6, with 7 bases aligning to TRBD1. This CDR3 has 16 amino acids. The V gene end was trimmed by 0 bases and the J gene end by 8 bases; junction bases not matched to a gene: 7. Germline V gene sequence: CDR1 LGHDT, CDR2 YNNKEL (reference sequence). DNA for the CDR3: TGTGCCAGCAGCCAAGACAAGCGACAGGGCTATTCACCCCTCCACTTT. Translating it yields CASSQDKRQGYSPLHF.

V gene TRBV2 combines with J gene TRBJ1-5; maybe TRBD1 (5 bases). Germline V lookup: CDR1 SNHLY, CDR2 FYNNEI. Trimming removed 6 bases from V and 4 bases from J, with 19 bases in between. This CDR3 has 16 amino acids. The CDR3, as DNA: TGTGCCAGCAGCGGCCTGGGGGGAGGTGGGAATCAGCCCCAGCATTTT. Encoded protein: CASSGLGGGGNQPQHF.

The chain couples TRBV7-2 to TRBJ1-2; possibly TRBD1 for D (6 bases). Trimming cost V 4 bases and J 8 bases, with 14 bases left between them. The CDR3 runs 13 residues. Germline CDR1 reads SGHTA; CDR2 reads FQGNSA. The DNA of the CDR3 is TGTGCCAGCAGCTCACTACAGGGTTTCGGCTACACCTTC. Residues: CASSSLQGFGYTF.